Each of the 6 T cell receptor beta chains below was sequenced from the same sample in a study of response to subunit inactivated influenza vaccine. Each CDR3 protein gets one entry after TCRdb re-called the RT-PCR reads with MiXCR. The top ten clones hold 10% of a sample with roughly 760,000 distinct CDR3 sequences, over 20% of them seen once. Sequenced here: PBMCs from blood, sampled 5 days after vaccination. The receptor source for this set is a man over 45 who received an inactivated influenza vaccine.

The V call is TRBV5-1, the J call TRBJ2-5, with 12 bases that match TRBD1. This CDR3 region has 16 residues. The J segment lost 5 bases and the V segment lost 6 bases, leaving 11 bases of the junction unmatched. The germline V gene has CDR1 SGHRS and CDR2 YFSETQ. The CDR3 bases are TGCGCCAGCACGAACCGGGACAGGGGGCTAATGGAGACCCAGTACTTC. The encoded protein is CASTNRDRGLMETQYF.

The rearrangement joins TRBV2 to TRBJ2-4, with TRBD2 matching over 9 bases. The germline V gene encodes CDR1 SNHLY and CDR2 FYNNEI. V shed 6 bases, J shed 5 bases, and the junction held 8 bases outside the gene matches. The length of the CDR3 is 15 residues. The CDR3 here is CASSAGTSSENIQYF. The CDR3 bases are TGTGCCAGCAGCGCCGGGACTAGCAGCGAAAACATTCAGTACTTC.

The sample holds many counts of this clonotype. The rearrangement uses TRBV12-3 or TRBV12-4 and TRBJ2-7, with 10 bases lining up with TRBD1. V trimming: 6 bases; J trimming: 0 bases; junction bases outside the gene matches: 8. The CDR3 length is 16 residues. CDR3 residues: CASSPEGQGISYEQYF. CDR3 DNA sequence: TGTGCCAGCAGCCCCGAGGGACAGGGGATCTCCTACGAGCAGTACTTC.

The chain is built from TRBV4-3 and TRBJ2-6; D is undetermined. Germline assignment: CDR1 LGHNA and CDR2 YSLEER. Trimming removed 0 bases from V and 0 bases from J, with 6 bases in between. There are 16 residues in the CDR3. The CDR3 sequence: CASSQDRFSGANVLTF. The CDR3 DNA follows: TGCGCCAGCAGCCAAGACAGGTTCTCTGGGGCCAACGTCCTGACTTTC.

The rearrangement uses TRBV5-1 and TRBJ1-1, with D hard to call. Trimming shortened V by 2 bases and J by 4 bases, and 15 bases separated the two germline ends. The CDR3 consists of 15 residues. Germline assignment: CDR1 SGHRS and CDR2 YFSETQ. The CDR3 DNA reads as TGCGCCAGCAGCTTCATCGCGGGGTACGGCACTGAAGCTTTCTTT. It specifies CASSFIAGYGTEAFF.

This clonotype was observed many times. One end of the junction is discordant with germline, which a read error may explain. The chain has TRBV5-1 and TRBJ2-3; D possibly uses TRBD1 or TRBD2 (6 bases each). This CDR3 region has 14 residues. CDR1 and CDR2 from the germline V gene are SGHRS and YFSETQ. The CDR3 nucleotides read TGTGCCAGCAGTTTAGGGCAGGGGAGGGATACGCAGTATTTT. Translating it yields CASSLGQGRDTQYF.